The source of this T cell receptor (beta chain) is a study of STAT5B mutations in CD4+ large granular lymphocyte leukemia. Libraries were prepared by immunoSEQ multiplex PCR; TCRdb keeps only in-frame clonotypes and omits some of them. The sample lists approximately 30,000 clones; more than 80% were seen once. Study-wide points: 8/27 top patient clones versus 2/35 control clones were TRBV06-family. No patients shared main leukemic clonotypes, though about 24% appeared at low frequency elsewhere.

Trimming pared 5 bases from V and 6 bases from J, leaving 13 bases between. The CDR3 covers 14 residues. Germline values: CDR1 SNHLY, CDR2 FYNNEI. On this clone itself: As yet, its antigen is unknown.

The chain couples TRBV2 to TRBJ2-2; tentative D call: TRBD1 (5 bases). Sequenced sample: CD4+ T cells from blood buffy coats. The TCR originated in a human donor in good health. The CDR3 DNA reads TGTGCCAGCAGTCTCCAGGGTAGTCCCGGGGAGCTGTTTTTT. The encoded protein is CASSLQGSPGELFF.